These T cell receptor beta chains were read from a single sample in a study of shared clonotypes between healthy human individuals. Libraries were prepared by immunoSEQ multiplex PCR; TCRdb keeps only in-frame clonotypes and omits some of them. The table records approximately 250,000 clones, about 69% of them present only once. The sample consisted of memory CD4+ T cells sorted from blood. The receptors here all came from a young man in good health. CDR3s include the opening cysteine and the closing phenylalanine or tryptophan. D genes are given only for firm matches. Size tells how often a clone was seen (once, few, many) or the class of an expanded clone, and some rows leave it out.

>-|TRBV30|-|TRBJ2-2
TGTGCCTGGAGTGTACGGCTGCTCACCGGGGAGCTGTTTTTT
CAWSVRLLTGELFF
>-|TRBV7-9|-|TRBJ1-1
TGTGCCAGCAGCTTAGCTCAGAACACTGAAGCTTTTTTT
CASSLAQNTEAFF
>-|TRBV25-1|-|TRBJ1-1
TGTGCCAGCAGTGAATTCACTGAAGCTTTCTTT
CASSEFTEAFF
>-|TRBV9|TRBD2|TRBJ2-1
TGTGCCAGCAGCGTAGTACCCAACTCGCGGGAGTACAATGAGCAGTTCTTC
CASSVVPNSREYNEQFF
>-|TRBV28|-|TRBJ1-3
TGTGCCAGCAGTTTCCTCCGGGGGGGAAACACCATATATTTT
CASSFLRGGNTIYF
>-|TRBV7-6|-|TRBJ2-2
TGTGCCAGCAGCTTAGAGGGGGTAACCGGGGAGCTGTTTTTT
CASSLEGVTGELFF
>-|TRBV15|-|TRBJ2-7
TGTGCCACCAGCAGAGAACCACAGGGCTACGAGCAGTACTTC
CATSREPQGYEQYF
>-|TRBV7-9|TRBD1|TRBJ2-7
TGTGCCAGCAGCCGGGGACAGGGCGATAGGGACTACGAGCAGTACTTC
CASSRGQGDRDYEQYF
>many|TRBV9|TRBD2|TRBJ2-7
TGTGCCAGCAGCCCAATAGCGGGATGGTCCTACGAGCAGTACTTC
CASSPIAGWSYEQYF
>-|TRBV5-1|TRBD1|TRBJ2-4
TGCGCCAGCAGCCGGACAGGGGGGAGAGCCAAAAACATTCAGTACTTC
CASSRTGGRAKNIQYF
>-|TRBV9|TRBD1|TRBJ2-7
TGTGCCAGCAGCGTAGGCGGGGACAGGTGGTATGAGCAGTACTTC
CASSVGGDRWYEQYF
>few|TRBV25-1|-|TRBJ2-6
TGTGCCAGCACCGAGGGAGGCTCTGGGGCCAACGTCCTGACTTTC
CASTEGGSGANVLTF
>-|TRBV15|-|TRBJ2-5
TGTGCCACCAGCGATTACCACACCCGGCCCGTTGAGACCCAGTACTTC
CATSDYHTRPVETQYF
>-|TRBV12-5|-|TRBJ2-1
TGTGCTAGTGGCCCCTCAGTGATGGGAACTTCAGAGCAGTTCTTC
CASGPSVMGTSEQFF
>once|TRBV28|TRBD2|TRBJ2-1
TGTGCCAGCAGTTTCCGCCCAGCGGGGATATACAATGAGCAGTTCTTC
CASSFRPAGIYNEQFF
>-|TRBV2|-|TRBJ2-1
TGTGCCAGCAGTGGGGATAGCTCCTACAATGAGCAGTTCTTC
CASSGDSSYNEQFF
>-|TRBV5-6|-|TRBJ2-7
TGTGCCAGCAGCAAATTGGGTCAGGGCGAGGAGCAGTACTTC
CASSKLGQGEEQYF
>few|TRBV14|-|TRBJ2-3
TGTGCCAGCAGCCAAGATCGCGCAGATACGCAGTATTTT
CASSQDRADTQYF
>-|TRBV18|-|TRBJ2-7
TGTGCCAGCTCACTTTCCTTAGAGGACATTTCCGAGCAGTACTTC
CASSLSLEDISEQYF
>-|TRBV30|-|TRBJ1-1
TGTGCCTGGAGTCTTACGGGGGTCACTGAAGCTTTCTTT
CAWSLTGVTEAFF
>-|TRBV9|TRBD2|TRBJ2-1
TGTGCCAGCAGCCCGCAAAGGGCGGGAGGGCCCTGGGCGCAGTTCTTC
CASSPQRAGGPWAQFF
>-|TRBV6-5|TRBD2|TRBJ2-2
TGTGCCAGTAGCGGGAGGGCCGACGGGGAGCTGTTTTTT
CASSGRADGELFF
>-|TRBV6-5|TRBD2|TRBJ2-7
TGTGCCAGCAGCGTGACTAGCGGGAACTCCTACGAGCAGTACTTC
CASSVTSGNSYEQYF
>-|TRBV18|TRBD1|TRBJ2-3
TGTGCCAGCTCACCACAGCGGACAGGGGTAGATACGCAGTATTTT
CASSPQRTGVDTQYF
>-|TRBV11-2|TRBD2|TRBJ2-1
TGTGCCAGCAGCTTAGGTTTCTGGGGGAGGGCCGGTGAGCAGTTCTTC
CASSLGFWGRAGEQFF
>-|TRBV7-6|-|TRBJ2-1
TGTGCCAGCAGCCTTGGGGCGGGACGTGCCTACAATGAGCAGTTCTTC
CASSLGAGRAYNEQFF
>-|TRBV2|TRBD2|TRBJ2-7
TGTGCCAGCAGTGAAGGGCTAGCGGGAGTTGGTGGGCAGTACTTC
CASSEGLAGVGGQYF
>-|TRBV19|-|TRBJ1-1
TGTGCCAGTAGTGTTATGAACACTGAAGCTTTCTTT
CASSVMNTEAFF
>-|TRBV7-3|TRBD1|TRBJ2-3
TGTGCCAGCAGCTCAACACGGGACAGGGGGGCAGATACGCAGTATTTT
CASSSTRDRGADTQYF
>-|TRBV7-8|TRBD1|TRBJ1-2
TGTGCCAGCAGCCCGATGGGACAGGGGCTTGGCTACACCTTC
CASSPMGQGLGYTF
>-|TRBV25-1|-|TRBJ1-1
TGTGCCAGCAGTGAATTTACCCTTTTTGGCAGAAAAGCTTTCTTT
CASSEFTLFGRKAFF
>-|TRBV27|-|TRBJ2-3
TGTGCCAGCAGTTTATCGGGGATGGGAACAGATACGCAGTATTTT
CASSLSGMGTDTQYF
>-|TRBV9|-|TRBJ1-4
TGTGCCAGCAGCGGAGGGCCCGGAGGTGGGGAAAAACTGTTTTTT
CASSGGPGGGEKLFF
>-|TRBV7-2|TRBD2|TRBJ2-1
TGTGCCAGCAGCTTAGAATCTAGCGGGGCAAGCTCCTACAATGAGCAGTTCTTC
CASSLESSGASSYNEQFF
>-|TRBV6-1|-|TRBJ1-1
TGTGCCAGCAGTTCGACAGTTTACACTGAAGCTTTCTTT
CASSSTVYTEAFF
>few|TRBV18|TRBD1|TRBJ2-3
TGTGCCAGCTCCGGACAGGCCACAGATACGCAGTATTTT
CASSGQATDTQYF
>-|TRBV6-1|TRBD2|TRBJ2-3
TGTGCCGCCGGAACTAGCGAAACTACGCAGTATTTT
CAAGTSETTQYF
>-|TRBV6-6|TRBD1|TRBJ2-5
TGTGCCAGCAGAGACCCGGGACAGGGTATTGAGACCCAGTACTTC
CASRDPGQGIETQYF
>many|TRBV10-3|-|TRBJ2-7
TGTGCCATCAGTGCGGGGGACTACGAGCAGTACTTC
CAISAGDYEQYF
>-|TRBV10-3|-|TRBJ1-1
TGTGCCATCAATTACCGGGACACAAACACTGAAGCTTTCTTT
CAINYRDTNTEAFF
>few|TRBV28|-|TRBJ2-7
TGTGCCAGCAGTTCCTCCCCGACCGGCTACGAGCAGTACTTC
CASSSSPTGYEQYF
>-|TRBV5-1|TRBD1|TRBJ2-7
TGCGCCAGCAGCTTGGGGACAGGACTCGGCCAATCCTACGAGCAGTACTTC
CASSLGTGLGQSYEQYF
>once|TRBV9|-|TRBJ1-3
TGTGCCAGCAGCGTTTCAGGCCAGGGGGGAAACACCATATATTTT
CASSVSGQGGNTIYF
>-|TRBV2|-|TRBJ2-1
TGTGCCAGCAGTCATTTGGTTAGTAGGAATGAGCAGTTCTTC
CASSHLVSRNEQFF
>few|TRBV18|TRBD1|TRBJ1-1
TGTGCCAGCTCACCCTCCGGACAGGACGGCACTGAAGCTTTCTTT
CASSPSGQDGTEAFF
>-|TRBV6-5|-|TRBJ1-2
TGTGCCAGCAGCCCGGACGGTATCTATGGCTACACCTTC
CASSPDGIYGYTF
>-|TRBV19|-|TRBJ1-1
TGTGCCAGCGCCCTCGCCCAGGTGCCGAACACTGAAGCTTTCTTT
CASALAQVPNTEAFF
>-|TRBV6-5|TRBD2|TRBJ2-1
TGTGCCAGCAGGGTCCGGGACTACTACAATGAGCAGTTCTTC
CASRVRDYYNEQFF
>-|TRBV18|-|TRBJ1-2
TGTGCCAGCTCACCACCTTACGGGACCGACGCCGCTAATGGCTACACCTTC
CASSPPYGTDAANGYTF
>-|TRBV7-3|TRBD1|TRBJ2-5
TGTGCCAGCAGCCTACAGGGGGAAGAGACCCAGTACTTC
CASSLQGEETQYF
>-|TRBV11-2|TRBD2|TRBJ2-1
TGTGCCAGCAGCTTAGTAAGCGGGGTTTCCTACAATGAGCAGTTCTTC
CASSLVSGVSYNEQFF
>-|TRBV9|TRBD1|TRBJ2-7
TGTGCCAGCAGCCCCCGGACAGGGCTCTACGAGCAGTACTTC
CASSPRTGLYEQYF
>-|TRBV5-1|TRBD2|TRBJ2-7
TGCGCCAGCAGCGTGACCGGGACTAGTGCCTACGAGCAGTACTTC
CASSVTGTSAYEQYF
>few|TRBV2|-|TRBJ1-1
TGTGCCAGCATGCCGAACTTGAACACTGAAGCTTTCTTT
CASMPNLNTEAFF
>-|TRBV10-3|TRBD1|TRBJ1-1
TGTGCCATCGGGAGTGACAGGGGAGACACTGAAGCTTTCTTT
CAIGSDRGDTEAFF
>once|TRBV28|TRBD1|TRBJ2-7
TGTGCCAGCACTTCGCTCGGGACAGTCGGGGAGCAGTACTTC
CASTSLGTVGEQYF
>-|TRBV18|-|TRBJ2-1
TGTGCCAGCTCACCCGATTTAAGCTCCTACAATGAGCAGTTCTTC
CASSPDLSSYNEQFF